One and the same sample provided the 14 T cell receptor beta chains below, sequenced in a study of shared clonotypes between healthy human individuals. Here immunoSEQ multiplex PCR was the method, and the copy in TCRdb shows in-frame clones only, minus some. The table lists a few hundred thousand clones, roughly 72% of them singletons. The sample consisted of PBMCs. These receptors were taken from a woman between 35 and 50 years old in good health. Some clones in this sample may be carry-over from other donors' samples.

CDR3 region: CASSLAQPNTGELFF. The CDR3 nucleotides are TGCGCCAGCAGCTTGGCACAGCCGAACACCGGGGAGCTGTTTTTT. The gene calls are TRBV5-1 and TRBJ2-2; D gene unclear. CDR3 length equals 15 residues. Germline CDR1 SGHRS, CDR2 YFSETQ. V lost 0 bases, J lost 0 bases, and 6 bases lay in between.

V gene TRBV5-1 combines with J gene TRBJ2-1, with TRBD2 identical over 10 bases. Germline lookup yields CDR1 SGHRS and CDR2 YFSETQ. J gave up 3 bases and V 4 bases, and 4 bases lay outside the gene matches. The CDR3 contains 15 residues. The CDR3 here is CASSPTSGDYNEQFF. The CDR3 region has the DNA TGCGCCAGCAGCCCAACTAGCGGGGACTACAATGAGCAGTTCTTC.

This chain connects TRBV19 to TRBJ1-2; D is uncertain. This CDR3 is built from 10 residues. The ends were cut back, 5 bases at V and 6 bases at J, with 4 bases in the middle. In germline, CDR1 is LNHDA, CDR2 SQIVND (reference sequence). CDR3 region: CASSRDGYTF. For the CDR3, the DNA is TGTGCCAGTAGTCGGGATGGCTACACCTTC.

The chain employs TRBV10-2 and TRBJ2-1, with 11 bases identical to TRBD2. Germline V lookup: CDR1 WSHSY, CDR2 SAAADI. The CDR3 runs 16 residues. J gave up 6 bases and V 6 bases, and 10 bases lay outside the gene matches. CDR3 sequence: CASRKLAGVGANEQFF. The DNA of the CDR3 is TGCGCCAGCAGGAAACTAGCGGGAGTGGGGGCCAATGAGCAGTTCTTC.

The chain is built from TRBV30 and TRBJ1-4; 11 nucleotides align to TRBD1. The CDR3 is 14 amino acids. Trimming at V came to 3 bases and at J to 6 bases, leaving 3 bases not matched to a gene. The germline gives CDR1 GTSNPN, CDR2 SVGIG (reference sequence). For the CDR3, the DNA is TGTGCCTGGAGCCGGGACAGGGGGGATGAAAAACTGTTTTTT. Encoded protein: CAWSRDRGDEKLFF.

The chain has TRBV19 and TRBJ1-2; 7 nucleotides align to TRBD1. There are 15 residues in the CDR3. Germline V lookup: CDR1 LNHDA, CDR2 SQIVND (reference sequence). Losses at the gene ends were 3 bases for V and 3 bases for J; bases not matched to a gene: 7. In DNA, the CDR3 is TGTGCCAGTAGTATGGGGGGACAGTCTGACTATGGCTACACCTTC. As protein: CASSMGGQSDYGYTF.

The DNA for the CDR3 is TGTGCCAGTAGTTCTAGCGTAGTTCTCGGCGGGGAGCTGTTTTTT. Residues: CASSSSVVLGGELFF. The chain is built from TRBV19 and TRBJ2-2, with a tentative D call TRBD2 (6 bases). Trimming removed 5 bases at V and 7 bases at J, with 17 bases between. CDR3 length: 15 amino acids. The germline V gene encodes CDR1 LNHDA and CDR2 SQIVND (reference sequence).

This clone was picked up many times. The sample contains more than one DNA sequence encoding this CDR3. DNA of the CDR3: TGTGCCACCTCGTCAGGCCCCCGCGAGCAGTACTTC. Its protein is CATSSGPREQYF. The V call is TRBV2, the J call TRBJ2-7; D gene uncertain. Trimming pared 10 bases from V and 6 bases from J, leaving 16 bases between. The CDR3 has 12 residues. Germline CDR1 SNHLY, CDR2 FYNNEI.

The CDR3 is CASSPGLARNNEQFF. The CDR3 DNA reads TGTGCCAGCTCACCGGGACTAGCGCGCAACAATGAGCAGTTCTTC. The chain is built from TRBV18 and TRBJ2-1; 10 bases fit TRBD2. CDR3 size: 15 residues. J gave up 5 bases and V 3 bases, and 4 bases lay outside the gene matches. CDR1 is KGHSH, CDR2 LQKENI, per germline.

This chain connects TRBV19 to TRBJ1-2; D gene uncertain. Germline loops: CDR1 LNHDA, CDR2 SQIVND (reference sequence). The ends were cut back, 4 bases at V and 6 bases at J, with 9 bases in the middle. The CDR3 totals 12 residues. The CDR3 sequence: CASSRERNGYTF. The CDR3 DNA reads TGTGCCAGTAGTAGGGAAAGGAATGGCTACACCTTC. Combining the CDR3 with reference TRBV19 and TRBJ1-2 gives the whole variable domain DGGITQSPKYLFRKEGQNVTLSCEQNLNHDAMYWYRQDPGQGLRLIYYSQIVNDFQKGDIAEGYSVSREKKESFPLTVTSAQKNPTAFYLCASSRERNGYTFGSGTRLTVV.

On this clone: At one boundary the junction diverges from the germline segment, which might be a read error. The chain recombines TRBV4-2 with TRBJ2-2; TRBD2 aligns across 7 bases. Germline loops: CDR1 LGHNA, CDR2 YNFKEQ. CDR3 length equals 16 residues. CDR3: CASSQGGTISTGELFF. The CDR3 nucleotides read TGTGCCAGCAGCCAAGGGGGGACTATTAGCACCGGGGAGCTGTTCTTT.

The J gene is TRBJ1-3, the V gene TRBV5-1; 8 positions match TRBD1. After removal of 4 bases from V and 0 bases from J, the junction contained 6 bases not matched to a gene. Germline CDR1 SGHRS, CDR2 YFSETQ. This CDR3 region has 16 residues. The CDR3: CASSALTGGSGNTIYF. The CDR3 DNA reads TGCGCCAGCAGCGCACTTACAGGGGGCTCTGGAAACACCATATATTTT.

This chain uses TRBV7-8 with TRBJ2-2; D gene ambiguous. Germline loops: CDR1 SGHVS, CDR2 FQNEAQ. The CDR3 loop spans 15 amino acids. Trimming removed 2 bases from V and 7 bases from J, with 14 bases in between. The CDR3: CASSLLDAASGELFF. The CDR3 nucleotides read TGTGCCAGCAGCTTACTGGACGCGGCCAGCGGGGAGCTGTTTTTT.

The chain recombines TRBV25-1 with TRBJ1-3; D remains ambiguous. CDR3 length: 15 residues. CDR1 and CDR2 (germline): MGHDK, SYGVNS. V gave up 2 bases and J gave up 4 bases, with 12 bases separating them. The CDR3 DNA reads as TGTGCCAGCAGTGAAGGGGTGGTGGTCGGAAACACCATATATTTT. This sequence encodes CASSEGVVVGNTIYF.